This T cell receptor (beta chain) was recovered during a study of blood T cell repertoires in COVID-19. In the study overall: Donors in the United States, Italy and Spain gave samples during acute or convalescent COVID-19.

The repertoire was sequenced with immunoSEQ multiplex PCR; TCRdb's copy has only in-frame clones and lacks some. Found here are over 250,000 clones, about 87% of them singletons; the top ten hold around 3%. The specimen was PBMCs or T cells enriched from blood (not recorded which). This clonotype originated in a woman aged 45-65 years who had recovered from COVID-19.

CDR3 sequence reads: CATLASGRYNEQFF. DNA of the CDR3: TGTGCCACACTCGCTAGCGGGAGATACAATGAGCAGTTCTTC. This chain joins TRBV28 and TRBJ2-1, with TRBD2 matching 10 bases. The germline gives CDR1 MDHEN, CDR2 SYDVKM. The CDR3 is 14 residues long. Trimming took 10 bases from V and 4 from J; bases not matched to a gene: 7.